This TCR beta chain emerged from a study of PD-1 blockade in classical Hodgkin lymphoma. Study-wide findings and caveats: The authors have not defined what causes the repertoire differences, possibly disease activity or prior therapy. Newly diagnosed patients were said to have less baseline TCR diversity than healthy donors did.

CDR3 size: 15 residues. Between the trimmed V and J ends, which lost 2 bases and 7 bases, there was a span of 12 bases. Looked up from germline, CDR1 is MNHNS and CDR2 is SASEGT. TCRdb's copy holds only in-frame clones and misses some; the assay was immunoSEQ multiplex PCR. The table lists 45,000 to 60,000 clones, approximately 91% of them singletons. Time point given: newly diagnosed, previously untreated cHL patient sample. Comparison samples consisted of PBMCs from newly diagnosed, untreated classical Hodgkin lymphoma. As concerns this clone: Antigen specificity is unknown.

Sequencing was carried out using peripheral blood mononuclear cells (PBMCs). The clonotype originates from a human donor with classical Hodgkin lymphoma. J is TRBJ1-6 and V is TRBV6-1; D uncertain. As DNA, the CDR3 is TGTGCCAGCAGTGAATACGCAACCCCCAATTCACCCCTCCACTTT. This codes for CASSEYATPNSPLHF.